The subject of this entry is one TCR beta chain. The antigen is undetermined. Assay: immunoSEQ multiplex PCR; the TCRdb copy retains only in-frame clones and omits some. Of 75,000 to 80,000 clones detected, 85% to 90% appear once; the ten largest clones hold approximately 0.54%. This CDR3 is 14 amino acids long. Looked up from germline, CDR1 is GTSNPN and CDR2 is SVGIG (reference sequence). Trimming pared 4 bases from V and 1 base from J, leaving 14 bases between. The data derive from a study of OX40 agonist ivuxolimab in advanced cancers. Study-level information: An agonistic human IgG2 monoclonal antibody against OX40 (CD134) was given.

Whole-study results and caveats: More expanded clones were found, on average, in CD8+ than in CD4+ T cells. People who partly responded at 0.1-3.0 mg/kg had some of the least clonal expansion seen.

The sequencing used CD4+ or CD8+ T cells sorted from blood, collected in a trial of the OX40 agonist ivuxolimab. The sequence was obtained from an adult with an advanced solid tumor such as melanoma, head and neck, liver or kidney cancer. The V call is TRBV30, the J call TRBJ2-7, with D perhaps matching TRBD1 or TRBD2 (5 bases each). This CDR3 is CAWNVGGVSYEQYF. CDR3 DNA: TGTGCCTGGAATGTTGGGGGAGTGTCCTACGAGCAGTACTTC.